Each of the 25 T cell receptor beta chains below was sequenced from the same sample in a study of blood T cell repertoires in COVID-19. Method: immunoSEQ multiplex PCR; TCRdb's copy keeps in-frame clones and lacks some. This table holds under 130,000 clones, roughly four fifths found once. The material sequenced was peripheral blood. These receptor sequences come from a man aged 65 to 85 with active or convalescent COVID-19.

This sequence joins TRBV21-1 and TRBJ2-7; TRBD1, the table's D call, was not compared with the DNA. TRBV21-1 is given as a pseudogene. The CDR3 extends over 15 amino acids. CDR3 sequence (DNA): TGTGCCAGCAGCAAAGTCACCCTCAGCTCCTACGAGCAGTACTTC. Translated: CASSKVTLSSYEQYF.

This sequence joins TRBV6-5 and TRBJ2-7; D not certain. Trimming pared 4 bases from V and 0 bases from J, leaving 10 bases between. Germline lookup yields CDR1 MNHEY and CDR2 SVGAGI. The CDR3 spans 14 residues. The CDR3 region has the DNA TGTGCCAGCAGTTTAGACACGGCCTCCTACGAGCAGTACTTC. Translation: CASSLDTASYEQYF.

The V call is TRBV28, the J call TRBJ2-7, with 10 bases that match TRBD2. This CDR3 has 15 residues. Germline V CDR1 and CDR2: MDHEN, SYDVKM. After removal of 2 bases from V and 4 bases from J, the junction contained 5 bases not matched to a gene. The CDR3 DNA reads TGTGCCAGCAGTTTAAGCCTAGCGGGAGTGTACGAGCAGTACTTC. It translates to CASSLSLAGVYEQYF.

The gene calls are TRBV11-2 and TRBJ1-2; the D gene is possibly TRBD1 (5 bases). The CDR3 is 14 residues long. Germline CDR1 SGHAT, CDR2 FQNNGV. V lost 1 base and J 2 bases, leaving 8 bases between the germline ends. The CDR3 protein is CASSLGRGNYGYTF. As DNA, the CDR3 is TGTGCCAGCAGCTTAGGAAGGGGCAACTATGGCTACACCTTC.

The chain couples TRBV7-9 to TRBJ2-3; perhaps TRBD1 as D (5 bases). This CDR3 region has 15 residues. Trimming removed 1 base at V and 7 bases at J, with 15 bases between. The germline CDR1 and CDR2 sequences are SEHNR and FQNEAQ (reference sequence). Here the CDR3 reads CASSLEGSAGYTQYF. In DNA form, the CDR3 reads TGTGCCAGCAGCTTAGAGGGGTCGGCAGGGTATACGCAGTATTTT.

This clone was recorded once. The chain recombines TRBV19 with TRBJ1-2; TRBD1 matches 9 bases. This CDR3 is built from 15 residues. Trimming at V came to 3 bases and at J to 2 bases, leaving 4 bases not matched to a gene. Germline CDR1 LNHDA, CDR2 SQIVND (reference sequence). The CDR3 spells CASSIPGTGNYGYTF. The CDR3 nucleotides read TGTGCCAGTAGTATTCCCGGGACAGGGAACTATGGCTACACCTTC.

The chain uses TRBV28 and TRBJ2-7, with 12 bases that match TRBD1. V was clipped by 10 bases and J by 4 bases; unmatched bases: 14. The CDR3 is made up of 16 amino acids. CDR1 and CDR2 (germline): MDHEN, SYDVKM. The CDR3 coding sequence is TGTGCCACCAATTCCTGGGGGACAGGGGGCAAATACGAGCAGTACTTC. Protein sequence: CATNSWGTGGKYEQYF.

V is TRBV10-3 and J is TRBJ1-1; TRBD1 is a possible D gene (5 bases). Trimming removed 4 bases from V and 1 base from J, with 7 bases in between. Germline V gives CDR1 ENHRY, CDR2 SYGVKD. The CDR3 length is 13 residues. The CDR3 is CAISGQGNTEAFF. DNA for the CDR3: TGTGCCATCAGTGGGCAGGGGAACACTGAAGCTTTCTTT.

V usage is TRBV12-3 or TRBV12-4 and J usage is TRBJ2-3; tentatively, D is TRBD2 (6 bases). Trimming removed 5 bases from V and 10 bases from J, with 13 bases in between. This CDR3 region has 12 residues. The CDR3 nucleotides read TGTGCCAGCAGTGCGGACTGGGGGGCGCAGTATTTT. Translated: CASSADWGAQYF.

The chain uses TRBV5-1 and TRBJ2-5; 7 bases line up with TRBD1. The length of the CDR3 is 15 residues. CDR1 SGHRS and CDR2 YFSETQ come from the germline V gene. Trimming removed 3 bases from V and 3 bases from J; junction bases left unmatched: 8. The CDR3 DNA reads TGCGCCAGCAGCTCCTCTTTGGGACAGAAAGAGACCCAGTACTTC. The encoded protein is CASSSSLGQKETQYF.

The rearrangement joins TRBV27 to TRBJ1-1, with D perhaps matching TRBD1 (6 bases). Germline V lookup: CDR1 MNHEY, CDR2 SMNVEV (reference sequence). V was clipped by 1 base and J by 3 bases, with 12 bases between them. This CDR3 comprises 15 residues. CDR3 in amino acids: CASSLFAGAYTEAFF. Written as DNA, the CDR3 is TGTGCCAGCAGTTTATTTGCAGGGGCTTACACTGAAGCTTTCTTT.

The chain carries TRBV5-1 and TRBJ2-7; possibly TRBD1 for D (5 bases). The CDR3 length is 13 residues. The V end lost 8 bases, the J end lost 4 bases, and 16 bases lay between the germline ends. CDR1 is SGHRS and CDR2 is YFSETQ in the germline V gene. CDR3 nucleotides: TGCGCCAGTAATCCAGGGCCAGGGTACGAGCAGTACTTC. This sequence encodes CASNPGPGYEQYF. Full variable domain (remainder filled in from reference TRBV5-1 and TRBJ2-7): KAGVTQTPRYLIKTRGQQVTLSCSPISGHRSVSWYQQTPGQGLQFLFEYFSETQRNKGNFPGRFSGRQFSNSRSEMNVSTLELGDSALYLCASNPGPGYEQYFGPGTRLTVT.

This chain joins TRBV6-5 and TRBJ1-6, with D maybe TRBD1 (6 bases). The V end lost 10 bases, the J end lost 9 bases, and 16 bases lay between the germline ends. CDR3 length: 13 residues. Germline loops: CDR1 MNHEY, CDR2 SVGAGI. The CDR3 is CANQAGASSPLHF. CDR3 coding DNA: TGTGCCAACCAAGCGGGGGCCAGTTCACCCCTCCACTTT.

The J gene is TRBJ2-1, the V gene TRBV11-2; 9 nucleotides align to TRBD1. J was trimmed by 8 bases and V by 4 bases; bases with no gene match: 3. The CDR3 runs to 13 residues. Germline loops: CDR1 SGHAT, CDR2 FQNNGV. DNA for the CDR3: TGTGCCAGCAGCTCCACAGGGGGCTATGAGCAGTTCTTC. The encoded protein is CASSSTGGYEQFF.

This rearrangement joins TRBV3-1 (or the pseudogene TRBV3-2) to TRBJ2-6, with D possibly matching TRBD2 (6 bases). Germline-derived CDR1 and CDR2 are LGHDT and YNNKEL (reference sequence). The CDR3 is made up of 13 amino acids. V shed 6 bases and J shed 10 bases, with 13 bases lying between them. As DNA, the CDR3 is TGTGCCAGCAGGGACTATTTCGGGAACGTCCTGACTTTC. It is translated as CASRDYFGNVLTF.

The CDR3 DNA is TGTGCCAGCAGTGAAGGTACAGGGGCAGGTTCACCCCTCCACTTT. It is translated as CASSEGTGAGSPLHF. This sequence joins TRBV6-1 and TRBJ1-6, with TRBD1 matching over 7 bases. Germline V CDR1 and CDR2: MNHNS, SASEGT. The CDR3 is 15 residues long. After removal of 1 base from V and 9 bases from J, the junction contained 6 bases not matched to a gene.

The CDR3 here is CASSWEQAGGGEKLFF. The CDR3 DNA is TGTGCCAGCAGCTGGGAGCAGGCAGGGGGAGGTGAAAAACTGTTTTTT. The chain uses TRBV3-1 (or the pseudogene TRBV3-2) and TRBJ1-4; 7 nucleotides match TRBD1. The CDR3 extends over 16 amino acids. CDR1 is LGHDT, CDR2 YNNKEL, per germline (reference sequence). After removal of 5 bases from V and 7 bases from J, the junction contained 13 bases not matched to a gene.

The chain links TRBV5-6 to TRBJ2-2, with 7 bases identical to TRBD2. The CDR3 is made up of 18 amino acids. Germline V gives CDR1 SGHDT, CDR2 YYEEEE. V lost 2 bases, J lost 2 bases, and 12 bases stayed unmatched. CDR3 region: CASSFPTSLAGNTGELFF. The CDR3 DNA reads TGTGCCAGCAGCTTCCCGACCTCATTAGCGGGTAACACCGGGGAGCTGTTTTTT.

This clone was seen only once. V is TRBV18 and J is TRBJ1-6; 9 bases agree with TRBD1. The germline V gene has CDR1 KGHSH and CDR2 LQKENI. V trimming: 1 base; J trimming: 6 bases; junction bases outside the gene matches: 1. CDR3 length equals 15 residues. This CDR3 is CASSPLTGGNSPLHF. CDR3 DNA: TGTGCCAGCTCACCACTGACAGGGGGTAATTCACCCCTCCACTTT.

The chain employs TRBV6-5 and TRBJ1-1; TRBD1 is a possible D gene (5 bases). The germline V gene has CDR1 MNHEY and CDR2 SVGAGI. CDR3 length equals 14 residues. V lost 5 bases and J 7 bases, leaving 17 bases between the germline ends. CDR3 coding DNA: TGTGCCAGCAGTCAAACCTCGGGGGGTCGTGAAGCTTTCTTT. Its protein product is CASSQTSGGREAFF.

DNA of the CDR3: TGTGCCAGCAGCGTGTCAGGGCAGTCGAATTCACCCCTCCACTTT. Its translation is CASSVSGQSNSPLHF. The chain uses TRBV9 and TRBJ1-6, with D possibly being TRBD1 (5 bases). This CDR3 is 15 amino acids long. Trimming stripped 2 bases from V and 7 bases from J, with 13 bases between. CDR1 is SGDLS and CDR2 is YYNGEE in the germline V gene.

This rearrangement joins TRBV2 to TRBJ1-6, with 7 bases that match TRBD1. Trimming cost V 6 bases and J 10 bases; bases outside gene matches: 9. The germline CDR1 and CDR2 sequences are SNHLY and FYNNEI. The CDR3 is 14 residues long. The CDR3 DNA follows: TGTGCCAGCAGGAAAGGACAGGAAGAGTCACCCCTCCACTTT. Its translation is CASRKGQEESPLHF.

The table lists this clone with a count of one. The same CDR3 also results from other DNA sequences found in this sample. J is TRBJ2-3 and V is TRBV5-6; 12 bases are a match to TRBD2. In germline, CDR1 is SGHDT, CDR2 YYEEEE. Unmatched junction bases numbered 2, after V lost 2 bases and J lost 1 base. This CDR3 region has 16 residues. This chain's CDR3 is CASSFGLAGRTDTQYF. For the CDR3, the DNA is TGTGCCAGCAGCTTCGGACTAGCGGGGCGCACAGATACGCAGTATTTT.

The chain's CDR3 is CASSSGHMNTEAFF. In nucleotides, the CDR3 is TGTGCCAGCAGCTCTGGACACATGAACACTGAAGCTTTCTTT. The V gene is TRBV5-4, the J gene TRBJ1-1; a possible D gene is TRBD1 (5 bases). V lost 3 bases, J lost 0 bases, and 9 bases lay in between. CDR3 length: 14 amino acids. Per the germline V gene, CDR1 is SGHNT and CDR2 is YYREEE (reference sequence).

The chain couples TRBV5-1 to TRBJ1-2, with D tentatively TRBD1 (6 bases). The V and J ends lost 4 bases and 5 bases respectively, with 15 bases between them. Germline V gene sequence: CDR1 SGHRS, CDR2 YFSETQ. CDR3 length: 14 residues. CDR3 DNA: TGCGCCAGCAGCCCTTGGACAGACAGTTATGGCTACACCTTC. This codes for CASSPWTDSYGYTF. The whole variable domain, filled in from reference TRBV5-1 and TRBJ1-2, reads KAGVTQTPRYLIKTRGQQVTLSCSPISGHRSVSWYQQTPGQGLQFLFEYFSETQRNKGNFPGRFSGRQFSNSRSEMNVSTLELGDSALYLCASSPWTDSYGYTFGSGTRLTVV.